This entry describes one TCR beta chain. Authors' analysis steps: Reference gene primer amplification in the assay estimated nucleated cell counts. TCRdb keeps only in-frame clones here, not all; method: immunoSEQ multiplex PCR. D and trimming come from the DNA, and the V and J calls and clone size come from that table. The sample includes fewer than 450,000 clones, around 89% seen only once; the top ten take about 12%. The CDR3 spans 15 residues. After removal of 3 bases from V and 12 bases from J, the junction contained 13 bases not matched to a gene. CDR1 is GTSNPN, CDR2 SVGIG, per germline (reference sequence). These data originate in a study of blood T cell repertoires in COVID-19.

Source material: peripheral blood. This TCR derives from a woman between 45 and 60 years old with COVID-19, enrolled during active disease. The chain is built from TRBV30 and TRBJ2-7, with 14 positions matching TRBD2. In DNA form, the CDR3 reads TGTGCCTGGAGACATACCGGGACTAGCGGGGGTCGGGCGTACTTC. It yields the protein CAWRHTGTSGGRAYF.